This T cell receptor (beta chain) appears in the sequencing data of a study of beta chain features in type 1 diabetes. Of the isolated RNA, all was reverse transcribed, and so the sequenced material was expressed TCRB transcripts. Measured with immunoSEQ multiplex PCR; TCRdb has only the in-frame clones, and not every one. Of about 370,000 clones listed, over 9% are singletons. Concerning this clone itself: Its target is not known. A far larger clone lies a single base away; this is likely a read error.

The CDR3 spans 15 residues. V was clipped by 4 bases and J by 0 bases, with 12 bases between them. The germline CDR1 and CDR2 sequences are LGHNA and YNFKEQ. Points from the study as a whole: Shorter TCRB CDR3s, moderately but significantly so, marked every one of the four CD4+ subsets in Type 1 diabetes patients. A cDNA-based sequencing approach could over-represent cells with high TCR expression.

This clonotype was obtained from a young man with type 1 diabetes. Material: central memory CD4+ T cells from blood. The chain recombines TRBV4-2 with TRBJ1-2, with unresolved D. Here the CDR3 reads CASSLGQIANYGYTF. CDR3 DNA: TGTGCCAGCAGCCTCGGCCAAATAGCTAACTATGGCTACACCTTC.